This entry concerns a single T cell receptor beta chain. As yet, its antigen is unknown. Method: immunoSEQ multiplex PCR; TCRdb's copy keeps in-frame clones and lacks some. The repertoire holds tens of thousands of clones, 85% to 90% seen once, with 15% in the top ten. The data were taken from a study of PD-1 blockade in classical Hodgkin lymphoma. Study summary: Treatment was intravenous nivolumab, 3 mg/kg every 2 weeks, until progression. Study observations and caveats: Reports indicated that newly diagnosed patients had lower baseline TCR diversity than healthy donors did. Newly diagnosed patients and complete responders had comparable diversity at baseline.

The junction had 9 bases not matched to a gene; V was cut back by 1 base and J by 4 bases. Germline V gene sequence: CDR1 MGHRA, CDR2 YSYEKL. The CDR3 loop spans 16 amino acids. Each patient relapsed following autologous stem cell transplantation, and prior brentuximab vedotin exposure differed. Complete response, partial response or progressive disease was recorded as best response. Sequenced material: peripheral blood mononuclear cells (PBMCs), taken at baseline. The sequence came from a human donor with classical Hodgkin lymphoma. This chain links TRBV4-1 with TRBJ1-2; 7 nucleotides agree with TRBD1. The CDR3 sequence is CASSQVRGQGSYGYTF. CDR3 sequence (DNA): TGCGCCAGCAGCCAAGTTAGGGGGCAGGGGAGCTATGGCTACACCTTC.